The rows below give T cell receptor beta chains drawn from one sample of a study of T cell changes during pregnancy in multiple sclerosis. Clones were sequenced by immunoSEQ multiplex PCR, and TCRdb holds only the in-frame ones, with some missing. The sample has about 33,000 clones, about nine tenths seen once. The source was CD4+ T cells from peripheral blood mononuclear cells, collected in the third trimester of pregnancy. These TCRs come from a female donor in good health, enrolled as a control in a pregnancy study. CDR3s include the opening cysteine and the closing phenylalanine or tryptophan. The D gene is left open where the match is weak. For some rows the clone size is stated as once, few or many, or as a class when expanded; others skip it.

j_gene: TRBJ1-5; v_gene: TRBV27; abundance: -; d_gene: TRBD1; CDR3nt: TGTGCCAGCAGTTTCTCAGACAGGGGGCAGCCCCAGCATTTT; CDR3aa: CASSFSDRGQPQHF
j_gene: TRBJ1-1; v_gene: TRBV9; abundance: -; d_gene: -; CDR3nt: TGTGCCAGCAGCCCGACAGTCCACATGAACACTGAAGCTTTCTTT; CDR3aa: CASSPTVHMNTEAFF
j_gene: TRBJ2-1; v_gene: TRBV9; abundance: once; d_gene: TRBD2; CDR3nt: TGTGCCAGCAGCGTTACCGGGACTAGCGGGACCCGCTCCTACAATGAGCAGTTCTTC; CDR3aa: CASSVTGTSGTRSYNEQFF
j_gene: TRBJ2-3; v_gene: TRBV5-4; abundance: -; d_gene: TRBD2; CDR3nt: TGTGCCAGCAGGCTAGCGGGGTCAGATACGCAGTATTTT; CDR3aa: CASRLAGSDTQYF
j_gene: TRBJ1-6; v_gene: TRBV25-1; abundance: few; d_gene: -; CDR3nt: TGTGCCAGCAGAGCAAATGTCCCACCCCTCCACTTT; CDR3aa: CASRANVPPLHF
j_gene: TRBJ2-2; v_gene: TRBV5-1; abundance: -; d_gene: -; CDR3nt: TGCGCCAGCAGCTTGACTGAGACCGGGGAGCTGTTTTTT; CDR3aa: CASSLTETGELFF
j_gene: TRBJ1-5; v_gene: TRBV19; abundance: once; d_gene: TRBD1; CDR3nt: TGTGCCAGTAGTATTCCGGACAGGGGGTATCAGCCCCAGCATTTT; CDR3aa: CASSIPDRGYQPQHF
j_gene: TRBJ1-6; v_gene: TRBV5-1; abundance: -; d_gene: -; CDR3nt: TGCGCCAGCAGCCTCGGGGGGGTCGAGAATTCACCCCTCCACTTT; CDR3aa: CASSLGGVENSPLHF
j_gene: TRBJ1-2; v_gene: TRBV27; abundance: -; d_gene: -; CDR3nt: TGTGCCAGCAGTTCCCTTTTGCGGGCCTATGGCTACACCTTC; CDR3aa: CASSSLLRAYGYTF
j_gene: TRBJ2-3; v_gene: TRBV7-9; abundance: -; d_gene: -; CDR3nt: TGTGCCAGCAGCTCCGAGATGCGGGCAGATACGCAGTATTTT; CDR3aa: CASSSEMRADTQYF
j_gene: TRBJ2-7; v_gene: TRBV6-6; abundance: -; d_gene: TRBD2; CDR3nt: TGTGCCAGCAGTTTCGGGGAGGGAACCTACGAGCAGTACTTC; CDR3aa: CASSFGEGTYEQYF
j_gene: TRBJ2-7; v_gene: TRBV4-2; abundance: once; d_gene: TRBD2; CDR3nt: TGTGCCAGCAGCCAGGCTAGGGGCGGGGGACCATACGAGCAGTACTTC; CDR3aa: CASSQARGGGPYEQYF
j_gene: TRBJ1-6; v_gene: TRBV27; abundance: -; d_gene: -; CDR3nt: TGTGCCAGCAGTGTCCGACGGGTCAGCTCCTATAATTCACCCCTCCACTTT; CDR3aa: CASSVRRVSSYNSPLHF
j_gene: TRBJ1-2; v_gene: TRBV6-5; abundance: -; d_gene: TRBD1; CDR3nt: TGTGCCAGCAGTCAATCCGGACAGGTCTATGGCTACACCTTC; CDR3aa: CASSQSGQVYGYTF
j_gene: TRBJ2-3; v_gene: TRBV11-3; abundance: -; d_gene: -; CDR3nt: TGTGCCAGCAGCTTAGATGCGGGGAGCACAGATACGCAGTATTTT; CDR3aa: CASSLDAGSTDTQYF
j_gene: TRBJ2-7; v_gene: TRBV27; abundance: -; d_gene: TRBD1; CDR3nt: TGTGCCAGCAGTTCCCCGGGACAGGGGAAAGTTTACGAGCAGTACTTC; CDR3aa: CASSSPGQGKVYEQYF
j_gene: TRBJ1-1; v_gene: TRBV5-1; abundance: -; d_gene: TRBD1; CDR3nt: TGCGCCAGCAGCTTGTTGACAGGGTTTGAAGCTTTCTTT; CDR3aa: CASSLLTGFEAFF
j_gene: TRBJ1-6; v_gene: TRBV28; abundance: -; d_gene: -; CDR3nt: TGTGCCAGCAGCTTCGGACTCTCCTCTGGTTCACCCCTCCACTTT; CDR3aa: CASSFGLSSGSPLHF
j_gene: TRBJ2-7; v_gene: TRBV28; abundance: -; d_gene: TRBD2; CDR3nt: TGTGCCAGCAGTTTAGCGGGGGGCAGCTCCTACGAGCAGTACTTC; CDR3aa: CASSLAGGSSYEQYF
j_gene: TRBJ2-1; v_gene: TRBV4-3; abundance: once; d_gene: TRBD2; CDR3nt: TGCGCCAGCAGCCCGGGACTAGCGGACTCCTACAATGAGCAGTTCTTC; CDR3aa: CASSPGLADSYNEQFF
j_gene: TRBJ1-5; v_gene: TRBV2; abundance: -; d_gene: -; CDR3nt: TGTGCCAGCAGTGATCGGGGTGACGATCAGCCCCAGCATTTT; CDR3aa: CASSDRGDDQPQHF
j_gene: TRBJ2-5; v_gene: TRBV5-4; abundance: -; d_gene: TRBD1; CDR3nt: TGTGCCAGCTCCCGGGACAGGGGTGGTCAGACCCAGTACTTC; CDR3aa: CASSRDRGGQTQYF
j_gene: TRBJ2-1; v_gene: TRBV10-2; abundance: -; d_gene: -; CDR3nt: TGCGCCAGCAGTGAGGGACATGCCTACAATGAGCAGTTCTTC; CDR3aa: CASSEGHAYNEQFF
j_gene: TRBJ2-5; v_gene: TRBV19; abundance: -; d_gene: -; CDR3nt: TGTGCCAGTAGTCCATACGTGGGCCCAGGGGTCCAAGAGACCCAGTACTTC; CDR3aa: CASSPYVGPGVQETQYF
j_gene: TRBJ1-2; v_gene: TRBV7-2; abundance: once; d_gene: -; CDR3nt: TGTGCCAGCAGCCCGACCCAGACATTCGACTATGGCTACACCTTC; CDR3aa: CASSPTQTFDYGYTF